This T cell receptor beta chain is from a study of OX40 agonist ivuxolimab in advanced cancers. Study-level results: Individuals who were partial responders at 0.1-3.0 mg/kg had clonal expansion that ranked among the lowest. At 0.1 to 3.0 mg/kg and by week 6, CD4+ and CD8+ T cells in the blood had expanded clonally.

This clone showed up just once. The antigen remains unidentified. CDR3 length: 13 amino acids. V dropped 2 bases and J dropped 8; count of bases not matched to a gene: 4. Germline V gene lookup returns CDR1 MNHNY and CDR2 SVGAGI (reference sequence). Sequenced by immunoSEQ multiplex PCR; TCRdb stores in-frame clones only, minus some. Of some 100,000 clones in the sample, around nine tenths were seen once. Sequences were derived from CD4+ or CD8+ T cells sorted from blood, sampled in a trial of the OX40 agonist ivuxolimab. The source of this sequence is an adult with an advanced solid tumor such as melanoma, head and neck, liver or kidney cancer. The rearrangement links TRBV6-6 to TRBJ1-2; 8 nucleotides match TRBD1. DNA for the CDR3: TGTGCCAGCAGTTACGGACAGGGCAAAGGCTACACCTTC. It codes for CASSYGQGKGYTF.